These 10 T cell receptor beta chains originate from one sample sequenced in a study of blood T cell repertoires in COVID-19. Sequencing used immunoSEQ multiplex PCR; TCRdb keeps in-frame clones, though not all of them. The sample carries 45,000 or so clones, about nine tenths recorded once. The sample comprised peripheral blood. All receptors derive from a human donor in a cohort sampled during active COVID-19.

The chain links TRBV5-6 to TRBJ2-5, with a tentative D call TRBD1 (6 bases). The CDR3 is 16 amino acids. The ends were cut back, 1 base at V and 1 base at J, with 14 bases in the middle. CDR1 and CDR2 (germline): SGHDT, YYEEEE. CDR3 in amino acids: CASSLMGQRLQETQYF. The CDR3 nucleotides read TGTGCCAGCAGCTTGATGGGACAACGGCTCCAAGAGACCCAGTACTTC.

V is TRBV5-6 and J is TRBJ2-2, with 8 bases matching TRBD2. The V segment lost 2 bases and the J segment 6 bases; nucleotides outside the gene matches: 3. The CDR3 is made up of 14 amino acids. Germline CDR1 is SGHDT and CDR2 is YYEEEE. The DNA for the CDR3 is TGTGCCAGCAGCTTTCTAGCGGGTTCCGGGGAGCTGTTTTTT. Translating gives CASSFLAGSGELFF.

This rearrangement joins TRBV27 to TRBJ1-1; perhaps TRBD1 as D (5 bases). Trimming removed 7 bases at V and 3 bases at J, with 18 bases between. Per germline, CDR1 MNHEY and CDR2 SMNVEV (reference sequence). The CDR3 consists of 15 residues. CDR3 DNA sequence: TGTGCCAGCACCGGCGGGGGGAGTAGCGACACTGAAGCTTTCTTT. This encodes CASTGGGSSDTEAFF.

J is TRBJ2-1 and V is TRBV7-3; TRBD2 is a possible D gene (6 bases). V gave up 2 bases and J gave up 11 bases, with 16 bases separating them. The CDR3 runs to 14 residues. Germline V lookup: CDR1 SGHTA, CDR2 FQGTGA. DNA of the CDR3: TGTGCCAGCAGCTTAGGCCGTGGGGGGACTCAGCAGTTCTTC. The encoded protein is CASSLGRGGTQQFF.

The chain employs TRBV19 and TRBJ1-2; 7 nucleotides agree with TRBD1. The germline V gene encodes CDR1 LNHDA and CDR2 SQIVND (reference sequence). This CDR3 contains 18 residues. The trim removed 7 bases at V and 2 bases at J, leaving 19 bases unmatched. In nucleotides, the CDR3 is TGTGCCAGTACCCCCGAGGGACAGAGCCCAGTCATAAACTATGGCTACACCTTC. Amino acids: CASTPEGQSPVINYGYTF.

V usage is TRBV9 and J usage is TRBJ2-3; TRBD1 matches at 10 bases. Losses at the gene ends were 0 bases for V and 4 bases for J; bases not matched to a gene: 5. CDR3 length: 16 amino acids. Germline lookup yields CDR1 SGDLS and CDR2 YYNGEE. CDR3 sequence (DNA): TGTGCCAGCAGCGTAGGGCTGACAGGGGGCCCAGATACGCAGTATTTT. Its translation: CASSVGLTGGPDTQYF.

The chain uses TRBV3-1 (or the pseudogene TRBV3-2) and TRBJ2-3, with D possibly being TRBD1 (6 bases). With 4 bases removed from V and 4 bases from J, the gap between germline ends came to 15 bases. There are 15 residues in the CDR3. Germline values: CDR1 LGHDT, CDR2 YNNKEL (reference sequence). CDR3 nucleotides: TGTGCCAGCAGCCCCTACAGGGATGCGCCAGATACGCAGTATTTT. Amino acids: CASSPYRDAPDTQYF.

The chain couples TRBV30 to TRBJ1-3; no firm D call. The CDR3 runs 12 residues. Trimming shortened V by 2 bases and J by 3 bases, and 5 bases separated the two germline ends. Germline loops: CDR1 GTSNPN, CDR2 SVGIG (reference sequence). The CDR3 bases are TGTGCCTGGAGTCCAGGTGGAAACACCATATATTTT. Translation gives CAWSPGGNTIYF. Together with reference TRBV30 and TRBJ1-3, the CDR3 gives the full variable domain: SQTIHQWPATLVQPVGSPLSLECTVEGTSNPNLYWYRQAAGRGLQLLFYSVGIGQISSEVPQNLSASRPQDRQFILSSKKLLLSDSGFYLCAWSPGGNTIYFGEGSWLTVV.

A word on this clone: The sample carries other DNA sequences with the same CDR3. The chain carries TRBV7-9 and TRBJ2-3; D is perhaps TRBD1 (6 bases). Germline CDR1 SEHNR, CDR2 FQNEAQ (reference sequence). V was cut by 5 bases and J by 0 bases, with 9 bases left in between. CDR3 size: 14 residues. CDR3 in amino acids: CASSGRGSTDTQYF. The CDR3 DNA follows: TGTGCCAGCAGCGGCAGGGGAAGCACAGATACGCAGTATTTT.

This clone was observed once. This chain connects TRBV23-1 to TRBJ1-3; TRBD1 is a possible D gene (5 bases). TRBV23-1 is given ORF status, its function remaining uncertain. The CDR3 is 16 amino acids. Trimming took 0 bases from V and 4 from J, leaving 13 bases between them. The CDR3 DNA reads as TGCGCCAGCAGTCAATCACGCAGGGATGACGGAAACACCATATATTTT. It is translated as CASSQSRRDDGNTIYF.